The following is a TCR beta chain sequence with its context. Its specificity is unknown. With V trimmed by 0 bases and J by 0 bases, 3 bases remained unmatched. The CDR3 sequence is 16 residues long. Germline lookup yields CDR1 SNHLY and CDR2 FYNNEI. Only in-frame clones appear in the TCRdb table, and some are missing; sequencing was by immunoSEQ multiplex PCR. The sample includes around 20,000 clones, 95% to 98% of them seen just once. These data originate in a study of T cells after posttransplantation cyclophosphamide. The naive gate required viable CD3+CD4+ or CD3+CD8+ cells with CCR7+CD45RA+CD45RO-CD95-CD27+CD28+ phenotype. This related bone marrow graft donor gave peripheral blood on the day of marrow donation. Study-level points and caveats: Recipient CMV seropositivity and CMV reactivation strongly tracked TRB clonality. Tissue-infiltrating T cells from skin or gut overlapped little with blood T cells. Donor CD8+ memory clones often dominated recipient blood repertoires at later times.

The chain couples TRBV2 to TRBJ2-3, with 7 positions matching TRBD2. Sequenced input: naive CD4+ T cells sorted from PBMCs. This clonotype originated in a man aged 40-49 years in good health, CMV-negative, and a related stem cell transplant donor. The CDR3 region has the DNA TGTGCCAGCAGTGAAGCGGGAGGGCCTAGCACAGATACGCAGTATTTT. Its protein product is CASSEAGGPSTDTQYF. The full variable domain, completed using reference TRBV2 and TRBJ2-3, is EPEVTQTPSHQVTQMGQEVILRCVPISNHLYFYWYRQILGQKVEFLVSFYNNEISEKSEIFDDQFSVERPDGSNFTLKIRSTKLEDSAMYFCASSEAGGPSTDTQYFGPGTRLTVL.